This TCR beta chain was recorded in a study of blood T cell repertoires in COVID-19. Study context: Acute and convalescent COVID-19 samples came from the United States, Italy and Spain. From T cells, B-cell-depleted T cells, or PBMCs came the material, which was cDNA or gDNA.

Germline V gene data show CDR1 as SGHRS and CDR2 as YFSETQ. V dropped 0 bases and J dropped 4 bases, with 11 bases sitting between them. The CDR3 covers 14 residues. Per the original data handling: Nucleated cell counts were estimated from reference gene primer amplification. The data were produced by immunoSEQ multiplex PCR, yet TCRdb's version contains in-frame clones alone and is incomplete. The DNA gave D and trimming, while V, J and clone size come from that table. The sample contains about 160,000 clones, about four fifths of which appear only once. The V call is TRBV5-1, the J call TRBJ2-7; tentatively, D is TRBD1 (6 bases). The origin of this receptor is a woman older than 75 with acute or convalescent COVID-19. Material: peripheral blood. CDR3 residues: CASSLGGHSYEQYF. In DNA, the CDR3 is TGCGCCAGCAGCTTGGGGGGGCACTCTTACGAGCAGTACTTC.